One sample yielded the 19 T cell receptor beta chains listed below, sequenced in a study of blood T cells in healthy people across ages. A second PCR of 7 to 11 cycles used a sample-barcoded 5' primer and a J-beta primer mix. TCRdb used MiXCR to reprocess the 5' RACE reads, holding one entry per CDR3 protein. This table has about 1.4 million distinct CDR3 sequences, roughly 64% appearing once. The specimen was blood. The source of these receptors is a young man in good health.

Only one count was recorded for this clonotype. This clone may be a read error of a much larger clone one base away. The chain has TRBV7-2 and TRBJ2-7; a weak D match, TRBD2 (5 bases). With 10 bases removed from V and 7 bases from J, the gap between germline ends came to 20 bases. CDR1 is SGHTA and CDR2 is FQGNSA in the germline V gene. This CDR3 has 13 residues. The CDR3 sequence is CAIEADSYNEQYF. CDR3 DNA sequence: TGTGCCATCGAGGCGGACTCCTACAATGAGCAGTACTTC.

The chain carries TRBV12-3 or TRBV12-4 and TRBJ2-1, with 8 bases lining up with TRBD1. The CDR3 is 13 amino acids. Losses at the gene ends were 3 bases for V and 13 bases for J; bases not matched to a gene: 8. CDR3 in DNA: TGTGCCAGCAGTTTGCCAGGGGGCGCGAAACAGTTCTTC. This gives the protein CASSLPGGAKQFF.

This clonotype was seen more than once but under ten times. This chain connects TRBV6-2 or TRBV6-3 to TRBJ2-3; 13 bases are shared with TRBD2. The CDR3 length is 14 residues. The ends lost 2 bases at V and 13 bases at J; junction bases unmatched: 6. The germline gives CDR1 MNHEY, CDR2 SVGEGT. CDR3 sequence (DNA): TGTGCCAGCAGTTACGGGACTAGCGGGGACGCGAAGTATTTT. Translation: CASSYGTSGDAKYF.

This rearrangement joins TRBV12-3 or TRBV12-4 to TRBJ2-3; D gene ambiguous. CDR3 length equals 14 residues. The V gene lost 2 bases and the J gene lost 5 bases, with 11 bases spanning the gap. The CDR3 bases are TGTGCCAGCAGTTTACTGCGGTCAGGAGATACGCAGTATTTT. Its translation: CASSLLRSGDTQYF.

This chain uses TRBV7-9 with TRBJ2-7, with D perhaps TRBD1 or TRBD2 (6 bases each). The CDR3 has 16 residues. V gave up 5 bases and J gave up 1 base, with 18 bases separating them. CDR1 and CDR2 (germline): SEHNR, FQNEAQ (reference sequence). CDR3 nucleotides: TGTGCCAGCAGCGAAACAGGGACTTGGCGGTCCTACGAGCAGTACTTC. Translating gives CASSETGTWRSYEQYF.

The rearrangement links TRBV5-1 to TRBJ2-7; D perhaps matches TRBD1 (6 bases). The CDR3 spans 14 residues. CDR1 SGHRS and CDR2 YFSETQ come from the germline V gene. Trimming took off 5 bases at V and 4 bases at J, with 16 bases between the two ends. As DNA, the CDR3 is TGCGCCAGCAGTTTTACAGGGATTCGGTACGAGCAGTACTTC. Protein product: CASSFTGIRYEQYF.

The rearrangement uses TRBV15 and TRBJ2-5; 10 bases are shared with TRBD1. The CDR3 length is 16 residues. The germline gives CDR1 LNHNV, CDR2 YYDKDF (reference sequence). V was pared by 3 bases and J by 4 bases, with 8 bases of the junction left unmatched. The CDR3 nucleotides read TGTGCCACCAGCAGCTACGGGACAGGGGAAGGAGAGACCCAGTACTTC. Its translation: CATSSYGTGEGETQYF.

Only a few counts were recorded for this clonotype. The V call is TRBV20-1, the J call TRBJ2-7; 15 bases are a match to TRBD2. Germline lookup yields CDR1 DFQATT and CDR2 SNEGSKA (reference sequence). The trim removed 4 bases at V and 0 bases at J, leaving 7 bases unmatched. This CDR3 is 17 amino acids long. CDR3 residues: CSANPGLAGGSSYEQYF. The CDR3 DNA follows: TGCAGTGCTAACCCGGGACTAGCGGGGGGAAGCTCCTACGAGCAGTACTTC.

The gene calls are TRBV6-1 and TRBJ2-7, with D possibly TRBD2 on 6 matching bases. Germline-derived CDR1 and CDR2 are MNHNS and SASEGT. This CDR3 region has 15 residues. The V and J ends lost 3 bases and 0 bases respectively, with 12 bases between them. For the CDR3, the DNA is TGTGCCAGCAGTGACTATGGGGGGATCTCCTACGAGCAGTACTTC. Translating it yields CASSDYGGISYEQYF.

CDR3 DNA: TGCAGTGCTAGAAGGCGGAACGGTTTGAACACTGAAGCTTTCTTT. This sequence encodes CSARRRNGLNTEAFF. The chain carries TRBV20-1 and TRBJ1-1, with D unclear. V lost 2 bases and J lost 0, with 13 bases in between. Germline CDR1 is DFQATT and CDR2 is SNEGSKA (reference sequence). This CDR3 spans 15 amino acids.

CDR3 coding DNA: TGCAGTGCTAGGCTACCTACCCTCAATGAGCAGTTCTTC. It yields the protein CSARLPTLNEQFF. This chain uses TRBV20-1 with TRBJ2-1; the D is unclear. V lost 3 bases and J lost 6, with 12 bases in between. In germline, CDR1 is DFQATT, CDR2 SNEGSKA (reference sequence). This CDR3 is 13 amino acids long.

This clonotype came up a few times. The rearrangement uses TRBV6-1 and TRBJ2-7; D is possibly TRBD2 (6 bases). V was cut by 2 bases and J by 1 base, with 12 bases left in between. Germline V gene data show CDR1 as MNHNS and CDR2 as SASEGT. The CDR3 is 15 residues long. The CDR3 DNA reads as TGTGCCAGCAGTGAAATGGGGACTCAGTCCTACGAGCAGTACTTC. Protein product: CASSEMGTQSYEQYF.

There are a few counts of this clonotype. V and J are TRBV14 and TRBJ1-2; D gene ambiguous. Germline V gives CDR1 SGHDN, CDR2 FVKESK. Trimming left V 1 base short and J 8 bases short, with 11 bases between. The CDR3 is made up of 13 amino acids. As DNA, the CDR3 is TGTGCCAGCAGCCAAGGAGTGGGCCGCGGCTACACCTTC. This codes for CASSQGVGRGYTF.

The genes are TRBV27 and TRBJ1-2; TRBD1 is a possible D gene (5 bases). V was trimmed by 5 bases and J by 3 bases, leaving 22 bases between them. From germline, CDR1 is MNHEY and CDR2 SMNVEV (reference sequence). The CDR3 spans 17 residues. CDR3 sequence reads: CASSPPGSGAAHYGYTF. The CDR3 bases are TGTGCCAGCAGTCCCCCGGGAAGCGGGGCCGCGCACTATGGCTACACCTTC.

The V gene is TRBV7-2, the J gene TRBJ2-3, with 14 bases that match TRBD2. This CDR3 contains 16 residues. Germline CDR1 is SGHTA and CDR2 is FQGNSA. J was trimmed by 5 bases and V by 2 bases; bases with no gene match: 3. The CDR3: CASSLQGLAGVDTQYF. In nucleotides, the CDR3 is TGTGCCAGCAGCTTACAGGGACTAGCGGGGGTAGATACGCAGTATTTT.

The rearrangement uses TRBV6-5 and TRBJ1-2, with D possibly being TRBD1 (5 bases). CDR1 MNHEY and CDR2 SVGAGI come from the germline V gene. The CDR3 covers 13 residues. Between the trimmed V and J ends, which lost 6 bases and 2 bases, there was a span of 10 bases. CDR3 coding DNA: TGTGCCAGCAGACAACAGGAGAACTATGGCTACACCTTC. Protein product: CASRQQENYGYTF.

The chain is built from TRBV3-1 and TRBJ2-5; 12 bases map to TRBD2. From germline, CDR1 is LGHDT and CDR2 YNNKEL (reference sequence). V lost 1 base and J lost 0; bases outside the gene matches: 6. The CDR3 totals 18 residues. The CDR3 bases are TGTGCCAGCAGCCAAGTACTAGCGGGGGGACCGTACCAAGAGACCCAGTACTTC. Residues: CASSQVLAGGPYQETQYF.

This clonotype appeared a single time. V usage is TRBV29-1 and J usage is TRBJ2-2; 7 nucleotides agree with TRBD1. CDR1 and CDR2 from the germline V gene are SQVTM and ANQGSEA. The CDR3 extends over 14 amino acids. V lost 1 base, J lost 4 bases, and 3 bases stayed unmatched. The CDR3 nucleotides are TGCAGCGTTGAAGGGCCAGGGGGCACCGGGGAGCTGTTTTTT. Its protein product is CSVEGPGGTGELFF.

The sample holds a few counts of this clonotype. The genes are TRBV29-1 and TRBJ2-3; D not resolved. V was pared by 2 bases and J by 2 bases, with 11 bases between. Germline V gene lookup returns CDR1 SQVTM and CDR2 ANQGSEA. CDR3 size: 14 residues. The CDR3 coding sequence is TGCAGCGTTGAATTCGTGACCAACACAGATACGCAGTATTTT. This gives the protein CSVEFVTNTDTQYF.